A selection of T cell receptor beta chains follows, all from one sample in a study of CD8+CD57+ T cells in acquired aplastic anemia. TCRdb reanalysed the reads using MiXCR and keeps one entry per CDR3 protein. The sample carries 200,000 or so distinct CDR3 sequences, about 62% recorded once. Sequenced input: sorted CD4+, CD8+, or CD8+CD57+ T cells (not recorded which) from PBMCs. These receptors originate from a human donor with aplastic anemia. Both conserved end residues are part of each CDR3. A D gene is named only where the DNA matches it firmly. Clone size is stated in some rows and not others, as once, few, many or a class when expanded.

abundance: NA
v_gene: TRBV2
d_gene: TRBD1
j_gene: TRBJ1-1
CDR3nt: TGTGCCAGCAGGTATGGGACAGGGAGATCGAACACTGAAGCTTTCTTT
CDR3aa: CASRYGTGRSNTEAFF

abundance: many
v_gene: TRBV20-1
d_gene: TRBD2
j_gene: TRBJ2-1
CDR3nt: TGCAGTGCTGCGTCGTTAGCGGGCCTCAATGAGCAGTTCTTC
CDR3aa: CSAASLAGLNEQFF

abundance: NA
v_gene: TRBV20-1
d_gene: NA
j_gene: TRBJ1-5
CDR3nt: TGCAGTGCCACTGAGGCCAGGGGAGGTCAGCCCCAGCATTTT
CDR3aa: CSATEARGGQPQHF

abundance: NA
v_gene: TRBV7-9
d_gene: NA
j_gene: TRBJ1-6
CDR3nt: TGTGCCAGCAGCGGGAGGGGTCGGAGTAATTCACCCCTCCACTTT
CDR3aa: CASSGRGRSNSPLHF

abundance: NA
v_gene: TRBV25-1
d_gene: NA
j_gene: TRBJ2-1
CDR3nt: TGTGCCAGCAGTTCAGGGGACAATGAGCAGTTCTTC
CDR3aa: CASSSGDNEQFF

abundance: NA
v_gene: TRBV6-6
d_gene: NA
j_gene: TRBJ2-5
CDR3nt: TGTGCCAGCAGTCGGGGGACCCAGTACTTC
CDR3aa: CASSRGTQYF

abundance: NA
v_gene: TRBV24-1
d_gene: TRBD2
j_gene: TRBJ2-1
CDR3nt: TGTGCCACCAGTGATTTGCTTAGTAGCGGGGGATACAATGAGCAGTTCTTC
CDR3aa: CATSDLLSSGGYNEQFF

abundance: NA
v_gene: TRBV20-1
d_gene: TRBD2
j_gene: TRBJ2-7
CDR3nt: TGCAGTGCTGACCTAGCGGGAGGGCCTCCAAACACATATTACGAGCAGTACTTC
CDR3aa: CSADLAGGPPNTYYEQYF

abundance: few
v_gene: TRBV20-1
d_gene: NA
j_gene: TRBJ1-5
CDR3nt: TGCAGTGCCAGAGGGGAATTCAATCAGCCCCAGCATTTT
CDR3aa: CSARGEFNQPQHF

abundance: NA
v_gene: TRBV29-1
d_gene: NA
j_gene: TRBJ2-7
CDR3nt: TGCAGCGTTGAAGAAGGGGCAGGGAAAGGAGGCGAGCAGTACTTC
CDR3aa: CSVEEGAGKGGEQYF

abundance: many
v_gene: TRBV9
d_gene: NA
j_gene: TRBJ2-5
CDR3nt: TGTGCCAGCAGCCCTGGGGACATTGGAACCCAAGAGACCCAGTACTTC
CDR3aa: CASSPGDIGTQETQYF

abundance: NA
v_gene: TRBV29-1
d_gene: TRBD1
j_gene: TRBJ2-7
CDR3nt: TGCAGCGTCCGGGACAGGGGCGCCTACGAGCAGTACTTC
CDR3aa: CSVRDRGAYEQYF

abundance: NA
v_gene: TRBV19
d_gene: NA
j_gene: TRBJ2-1
CDR3nt: TGTGCCAGTTTTGGACAGAAGGACAATGAGCAGTTCTTC
CDR3aa: CASFGQKDNEQFF

abundance: NA
v_gene: TRBV30
d_gene: NA
j_gene: TRBJ2-5
CDR3nt: TGTGCCTGGAGTCTAGAGACCCAGTACTTC
CDR3aa: CAWSLETQYF

abundance: NA
v_gene: TRBV2
d_gene: NA
j_gene: TRBJ1-1
CDR3nt: TGTGCCAGCAATCAGGGTATCACTGAAGCTTTCTTT
CDR3aa: CASNQGITEAFF

abundance: once
v_gene: TRBV15
d_gene: NA
j_gene: TRBJ1-2
CDR3nt: TGTGCCACCAGCAGAGCAGAGGGCTACTATGGCTACACCTTC
CDR3aa: CATSRAEGYYGYTF